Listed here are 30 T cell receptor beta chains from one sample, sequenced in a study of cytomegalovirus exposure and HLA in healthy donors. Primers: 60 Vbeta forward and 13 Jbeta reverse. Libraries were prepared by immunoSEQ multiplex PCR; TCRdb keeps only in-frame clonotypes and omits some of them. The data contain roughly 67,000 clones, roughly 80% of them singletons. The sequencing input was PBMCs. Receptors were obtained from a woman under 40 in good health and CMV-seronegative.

The CDR3 sequence is CASSQEMGGTDTQYF. The CDR3 coding sequence is TGCGCCAGCAGCCAAGAAATGGGAGGGACAGATACGCAGTATTTT. This sequence joins TRBV4-1 and TRBJ2-3; 7 positions agree with TRBD2. The germline V gene has CDR1 MGHRA and CDR2 YSYEKL. This CDR3 region has 15 residues. J gave up 3 bases and V 0 bases, and 3 bases lay outside the gene matches.

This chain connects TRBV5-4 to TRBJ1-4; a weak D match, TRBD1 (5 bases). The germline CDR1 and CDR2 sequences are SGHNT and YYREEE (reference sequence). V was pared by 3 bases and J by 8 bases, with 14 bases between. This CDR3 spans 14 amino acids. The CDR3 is CASSSDGRGEKLFF. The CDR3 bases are TGTGCCAGCAGCTCGGACGGGAGGGGAGAAAAACTGTTTTTT.

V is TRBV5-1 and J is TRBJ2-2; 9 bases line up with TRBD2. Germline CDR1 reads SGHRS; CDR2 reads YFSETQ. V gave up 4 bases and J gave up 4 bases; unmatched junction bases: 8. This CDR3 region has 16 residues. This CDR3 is CASSPNAGGLTGELFF. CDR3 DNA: TGCGCCAGCAGCCCCAATGCGGGGGGGCTCACCGGGGAGCTGTTTTTT.

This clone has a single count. For the CDR3, the DNA is TGTGCCAGCAGCCGGACAGGGAACACTGAAGCTTTCTTT. Its translation: CASSRTGNTEAFF. J is TRBJ1-1 and V is TRBV7-2; 7 bases align to TRBD1. CDR1 SGHTA and CDR2 FQGNSA come from the germline V gene. CDR3 size: 13 residues. Trimming cost V 5 bases and J 1 base; bases outside gene matches: 1.

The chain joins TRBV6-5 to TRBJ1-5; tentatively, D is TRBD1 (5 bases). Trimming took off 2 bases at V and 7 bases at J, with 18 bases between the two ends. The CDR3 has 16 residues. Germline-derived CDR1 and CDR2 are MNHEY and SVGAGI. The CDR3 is CASSYKFGGKRQPQHF. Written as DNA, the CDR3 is TGTGCCAGCAGTTACAAATTCGGGGGGAAGAGGCAGCCCCAGCATTTT.

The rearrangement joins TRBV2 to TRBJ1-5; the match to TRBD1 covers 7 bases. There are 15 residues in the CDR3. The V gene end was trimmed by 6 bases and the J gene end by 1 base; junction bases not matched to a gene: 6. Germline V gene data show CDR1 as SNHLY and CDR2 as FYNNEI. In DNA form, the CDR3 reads TGTGCCAGCAGGACCGACAGGGTAAGCAATCAGCCCCAGCATTTT. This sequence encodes CASRTDRVSNQPQHF.

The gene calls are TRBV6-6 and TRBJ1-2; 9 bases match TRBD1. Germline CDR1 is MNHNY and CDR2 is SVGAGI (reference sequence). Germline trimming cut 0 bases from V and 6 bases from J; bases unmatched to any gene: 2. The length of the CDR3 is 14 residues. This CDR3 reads CASSYSGQGNGYTF. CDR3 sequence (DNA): TGTGCCAGCAGTTACTCGGGACAGGGAAATGGCTACACCTTC.

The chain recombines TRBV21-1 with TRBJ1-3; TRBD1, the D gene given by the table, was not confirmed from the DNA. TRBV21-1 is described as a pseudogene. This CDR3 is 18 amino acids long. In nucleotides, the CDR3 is TGTGCCAGCAGCAAAGCGGCCGACAGGGCCTGCTCTGGAAACACCATATATTTT. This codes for CASSKAADRACSGNTIYF.

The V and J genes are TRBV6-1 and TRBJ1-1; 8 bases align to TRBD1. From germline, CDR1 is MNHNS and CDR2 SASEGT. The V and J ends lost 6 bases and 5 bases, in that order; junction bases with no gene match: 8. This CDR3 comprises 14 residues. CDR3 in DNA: TGTGCCAGCAGCCTAGACAGGGGTCGGACTGAAGCTTTCTTT. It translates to CASSLDRGRTEAFF.

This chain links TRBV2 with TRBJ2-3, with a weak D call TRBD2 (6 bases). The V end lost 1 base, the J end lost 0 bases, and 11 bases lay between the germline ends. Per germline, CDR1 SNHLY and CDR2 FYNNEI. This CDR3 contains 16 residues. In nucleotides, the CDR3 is TGTGCCAGCAGTGAAGAGGGCGGGGCTAGCACAGATACGCAGTATTTT. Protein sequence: CASSEEGGASTDTQYF.

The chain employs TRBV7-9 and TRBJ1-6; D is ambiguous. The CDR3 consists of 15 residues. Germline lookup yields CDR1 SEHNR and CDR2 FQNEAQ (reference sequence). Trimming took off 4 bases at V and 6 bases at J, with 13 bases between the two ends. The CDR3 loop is CASSSGPRGNSPLHF. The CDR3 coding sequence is TGTGCCAGCAGCTCAGGACCCCGGGGTAATTCACCCCTCCACTTT.

CDR3 coding DNA: TGTGCCAGTAGTACCAGGGGGAACGCTCTTGAAAAACTGTTTTTT. It codes for CASSTRGNALEKLFF. The J gene is TRBJ1-4, the V gene TRBV19; 7 positions match TRBD1. The CDR3 extends over 15 amino acids. Germline trimming cut 4 bases from V and 7 bases from J; bases unmatched to any gene: 9. Germline V gene data show CDR1 as LNHDA and CDR2 as SQIVND (reference sequence).

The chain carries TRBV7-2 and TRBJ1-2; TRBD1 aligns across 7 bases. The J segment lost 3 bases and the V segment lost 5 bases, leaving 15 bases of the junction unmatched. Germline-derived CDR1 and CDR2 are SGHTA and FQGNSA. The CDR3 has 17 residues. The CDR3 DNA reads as TGTGCCAGCAGCCCAGAGGACTACAGGGGCTCTTACTATGGCTACACCTTC. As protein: CASSPEDYRGSYYGYTF.

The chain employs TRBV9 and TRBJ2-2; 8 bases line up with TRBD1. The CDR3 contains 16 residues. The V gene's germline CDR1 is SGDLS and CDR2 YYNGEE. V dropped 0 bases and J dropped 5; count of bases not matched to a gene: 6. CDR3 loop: CASSVAGGLGTGELFF. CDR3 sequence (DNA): TGTGCCAGCAGCGTAGCAGGGGGCCTGGGGACCGGGGAGCTGTTTTTT. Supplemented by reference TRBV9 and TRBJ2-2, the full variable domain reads DSGVTQTPKHLITATGQRVTLRCSPRSGDLSVYWYQQSLDQGLQFLIQYYNGEERAKGNILERFSAQQFPDLHSELNLSSLELGDSALYFCASSVAGGLGTGELFFGEGSRLTVL.

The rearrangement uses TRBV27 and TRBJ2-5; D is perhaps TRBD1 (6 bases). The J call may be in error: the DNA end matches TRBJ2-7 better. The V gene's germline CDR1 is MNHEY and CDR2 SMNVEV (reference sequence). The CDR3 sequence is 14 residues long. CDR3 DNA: TGTGCCAGCAGTGTTACAGGGCCCCCCTACGAGCAGTACTTC. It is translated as CASSVTGPPYEQYF.

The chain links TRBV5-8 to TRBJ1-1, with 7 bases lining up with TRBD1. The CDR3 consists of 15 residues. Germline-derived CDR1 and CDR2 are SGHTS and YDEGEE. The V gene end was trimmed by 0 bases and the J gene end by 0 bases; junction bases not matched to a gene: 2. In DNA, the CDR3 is TGTGCCAGCAGCTTGGAAGGACAGGTGAACACTGAAGCTTTCTTT. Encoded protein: CASSLEGQVNTEAFF.

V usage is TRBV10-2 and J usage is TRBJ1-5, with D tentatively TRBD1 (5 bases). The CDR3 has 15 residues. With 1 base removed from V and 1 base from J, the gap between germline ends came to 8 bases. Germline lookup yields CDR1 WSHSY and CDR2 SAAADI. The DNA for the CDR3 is TGCGCCAGCAGTGAGTACGGGGGGAGCAATCAGCCCCAGCATTTT. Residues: CASSEYGGSNQPQHF.

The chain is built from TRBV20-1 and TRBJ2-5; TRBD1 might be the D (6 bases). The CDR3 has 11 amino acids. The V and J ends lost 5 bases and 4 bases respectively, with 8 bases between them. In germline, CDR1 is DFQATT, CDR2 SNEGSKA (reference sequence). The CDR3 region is CSALDRETQYF. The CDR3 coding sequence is TGCAGTGCTTTGGACAGAGAGACCCAGTACTTC.

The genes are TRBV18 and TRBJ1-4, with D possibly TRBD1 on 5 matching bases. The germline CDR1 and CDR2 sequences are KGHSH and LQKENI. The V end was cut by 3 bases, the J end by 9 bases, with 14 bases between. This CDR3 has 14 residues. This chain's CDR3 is CASSPDIGEKKLFF. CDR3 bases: TGTGCCAGCTCACCCGACATAGGGGAAAAAAAACTGTTTTTT.

The chain's CDR3 is CASSLGTGSYGYTF. CDR3 coding DNA: TGCGCCAGCAGCCTGGGGACAGGGAGCTATGGCTACACCTTC. The V and J genes are TRBV4-1 and TRBJ1-2, with TRBD1 matching 9 bases. Germline trimming cut 4 bases from V and 4 bases from J; bases unmatched to any gene: 4. Germline V gene sequence: CDR1 MGHRA, CDR2 YSYEKL. The CDR3 consists of 14 residues.

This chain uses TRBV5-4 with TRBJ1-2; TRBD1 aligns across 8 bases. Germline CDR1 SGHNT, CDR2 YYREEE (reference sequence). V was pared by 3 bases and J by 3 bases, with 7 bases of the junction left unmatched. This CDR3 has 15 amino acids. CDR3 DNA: TGTGCCAGCAGCTCCGTACCGGGACAGGACTATGGCTACACCTTC. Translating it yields CASSSVPGQDYGYTF.

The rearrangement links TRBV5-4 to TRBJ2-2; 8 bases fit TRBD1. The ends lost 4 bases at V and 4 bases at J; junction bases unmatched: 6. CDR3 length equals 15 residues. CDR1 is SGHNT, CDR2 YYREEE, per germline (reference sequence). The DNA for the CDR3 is TGTGCCAGCAGCCCGACAGGGGTGAGCACCGGGGAGCTGTTTTTT. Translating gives CASSPTGVSTGELFF.

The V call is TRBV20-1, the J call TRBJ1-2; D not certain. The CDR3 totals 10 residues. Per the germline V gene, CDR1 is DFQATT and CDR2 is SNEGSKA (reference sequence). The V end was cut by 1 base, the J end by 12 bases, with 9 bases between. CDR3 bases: TGCAGTGCTAGAGGGGTGGGAGACACCTTC. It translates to CSARGVGDTF.

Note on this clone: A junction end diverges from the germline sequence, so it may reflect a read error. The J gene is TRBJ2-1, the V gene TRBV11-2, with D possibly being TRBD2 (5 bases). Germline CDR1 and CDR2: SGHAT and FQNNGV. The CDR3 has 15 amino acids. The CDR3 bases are TGTGCCAGCAGCCTAGAGGGTCGACTCTACAATGAGCAGTTCTTC. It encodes CASSLEGRLYNEQFF. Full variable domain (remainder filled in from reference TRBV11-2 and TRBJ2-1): EAGVAQSPRYKIIEKRQSVAFWCNPISGHATLYWYQQILGQGPKLLIQFQNNGVVDDSQLPKDRFSAERLKGVDSTLKIQPAKLEDSAVYLCASSLEGRLYNEQFFGPGTRLTVL.

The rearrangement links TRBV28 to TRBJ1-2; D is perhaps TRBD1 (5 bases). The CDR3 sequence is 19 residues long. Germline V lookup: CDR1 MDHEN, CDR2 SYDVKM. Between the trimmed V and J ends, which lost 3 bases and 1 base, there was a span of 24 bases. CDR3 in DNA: TGTGCCAGCAGTTTCCTCCTGGACACCTTTTTGACCTTTAACTATGGCTACACCTTC. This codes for CASSFLLDTFLTFNYGYTF.

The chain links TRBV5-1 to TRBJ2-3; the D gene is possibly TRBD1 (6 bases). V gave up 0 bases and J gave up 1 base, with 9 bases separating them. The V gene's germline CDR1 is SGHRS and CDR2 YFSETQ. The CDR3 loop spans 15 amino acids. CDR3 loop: CASSLEAGGTDTQYF. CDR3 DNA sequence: TGCGCCAGCAGCTTGGAGGCAGGGGGCACAGATACGCAGTATTTT.

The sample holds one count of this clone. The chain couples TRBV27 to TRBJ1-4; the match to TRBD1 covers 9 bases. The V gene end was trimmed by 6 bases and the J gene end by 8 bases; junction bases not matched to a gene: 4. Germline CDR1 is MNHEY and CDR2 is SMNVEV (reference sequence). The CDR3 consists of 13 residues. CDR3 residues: CASRDRGNEKLFF. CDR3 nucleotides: TGTGCCAGCAGGGACAGGGGAAACGAAAAACTGTTTTTT.

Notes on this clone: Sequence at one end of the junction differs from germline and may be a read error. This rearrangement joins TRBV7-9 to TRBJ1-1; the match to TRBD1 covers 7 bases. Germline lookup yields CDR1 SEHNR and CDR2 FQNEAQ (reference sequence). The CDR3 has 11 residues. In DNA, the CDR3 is TGTTCCAGCAGCATACAGGGGGAAGCTTTCTTT. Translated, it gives CSSSIQGEAFF. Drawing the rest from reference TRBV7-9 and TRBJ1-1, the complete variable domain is DTGVSQNPRHKITKRGQNVTFRCDPISEHNRLYWYRQTLGQGPEFLTYFQNEAQLEKSRLLSDRFSAERPKGSFSTLEIQRTEQGDSAMYLCSSSIQGEAFFGQGTRLTVV.

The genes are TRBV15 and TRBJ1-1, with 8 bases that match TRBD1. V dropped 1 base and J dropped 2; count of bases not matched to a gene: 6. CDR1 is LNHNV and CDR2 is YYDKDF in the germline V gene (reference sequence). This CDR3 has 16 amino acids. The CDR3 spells CATSRAGQGSNTEAFF. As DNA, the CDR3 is TGTGCCACCAGCAGAGCCGGACAGGGTTCCAACACTGAAGCTTTCTTT.

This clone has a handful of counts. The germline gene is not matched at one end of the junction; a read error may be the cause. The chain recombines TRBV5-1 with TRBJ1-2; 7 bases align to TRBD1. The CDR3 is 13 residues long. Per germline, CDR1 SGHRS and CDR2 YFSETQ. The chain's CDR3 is CASRLGQLDGYTF. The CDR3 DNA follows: TGCGCCAGCAGGTTGGGACAGCTAGATGGCTACACCTTC.